A selection of T cell receptor beta chains follows, all from one sample in a study of response to subunit inactivated influenza vaccine. From the RT-PCR reads, TCRdb called clonotypes with MiXCR, one entry per CDR3 protein. The data contain over 400,000 distinct CDR3 sequences, under 15% of them singletons. Sequenced material: PBMCs from blood, taken roughly 45 days after vaccination. The receptors shown here come from a man over 45 who received an inactivated influenza vaccine. The CDR3 runs from the conserved cysteine through the conserved F or W. The D gene is left open where the match is weak. Part of the rows lack a size; the others show once, few, many or a class for expanded clones.

CDR3 protein: CASSVYGTGVGELFF; CDR3 DNA: TGTGCCAGCAGCGTATACGGGACAGGGGTCGGGGAGCTGTTTTTT; J gene: TRBJ2-2; V gene: TRBV5-5; CDR3 length: 15; clone size: many; D gene: TRBD1
CDR3 protein: CASFSGRAMFF; CDR3 DNA: TGCGCCAGCTTCAGCGGGAGGGCCATGTTCTTC; J gene: TRBJ2-1; V gene: TRBV5-1; CDR3 length: 11; clone size: NA; D gene: TRBD2
CDR3 protein: CASSPNRGYNQPQHF; CDR3 DNA: TGCGCCAGCAGCCCTAACAGGGGGTACAATCAGCCCCAGCATTTT; J gene: TRBJ1-5; V gene: TRBV4-1; CDR3 length: 15; clone size: few; D gene: TRBD1
CDR3 protein: CASSPGQGQYEQYF; CDR3 DNA: TGCGCCAGCAGTCCGGGACAGGGGCAATACGAGCAGTACTTC; J gene: TRBJ2-7; V gene: TRBV5-1; CDR3 length: 14; clone size: few; D gene: TRBD1
CDR3 protein: CSARTGTGSLDF; CDR3 DNA: TGCAGTGCGCGGACCGGGACAGGGAGTCTGGACTTC; J gene: TRBJ2-7; V gene: TRBV20-1; CDR3 length: 12; clone size: NA; D gene: TRBD1
CDR3 protein: CASSPQGLTDTQYF; CDR3 DNA: TGTGCCAGCAGCCCTCAGGGCCTCACAGATACGCAGTATTTT; J gene: TRBJ2-3; V gene: TRBV7-2; CDR3 length: 14; clone size: few; D gene: NA
CDR3 protein: CAISTGRNNEQFF; CDR3 DNA: TGTGCCATCAGTACTGGGAGGAACAATGAGCAGTTCTTC; J gene: TRBJ2-1; V gene: TRBV10-3; CDR3 length: 13; clone size: few; D gene: NA
CDR3 protein: CASSYERGPAMVEQYF; CDR3 DNA: TGTGCCAGCAGTTATGAGCGGGGACCCGCGATGGTCGAGCAGTACTTC; J gene: TRBJ2-7; V gene: TRBV27; CDR3 length: 16; clone size: few; D gene: TRBD2
CDR3 protein: CASSSWTGEETQYF; CDR3 DNA: TGCGCCAGCAGCTCTTGGACAGGAGAAGAGACCCAGTACTTC; J gene: TRBJ2-5; V gene: TRBV5-1; CDR3 length: 14; clone size: many; D gene: TRBD1
CDR3 protein: CSVPQGEMETQYF; CDR3 DNA: TGCAGCGTCCCACAGGGGGAAATGGAGACCCAGTACTTC; J gene: TRBJ2-5; V gene: TRBV29-1; CDR3 length: 13; clone size: NA; D gene: TRBD1
CDR3 protein: CASSYSIRGGPNTGELFF; CDR3 DNA: TGTGCCAGCAGTTACTCGATAAGGGGCGGGCCAAACACCGGGGAGCTGTTTTTT; J gene: TRBJ2-2; V gene: TRBV6-2/TRBV6-3; CDR3 length: 18; clone size: few; D gene: NA
CDR3 protein: CASSFWNYGYTF; CDR3 DNA: TGTGCCAGCAGTTTTTGGAACTATGGCTACACCTTC; J gene: TRBJ1-2; V gene: TRBV12-3/TRBV12-4; CDR3 length: 12; clone size: few; D gene: NA
CDR3 protein: CSARVGTSRDTQYF; CDR3 DNA: TGCAGTGCTAGGGTTGGGACTAGCCGAGATACGCAGTATTTT; J gene: TRBJ2-3; V gene: TRBV20-1; CDR3 length: 14; clone size: many; D gene: TRBD2
CDR3 protein: CASSLGQVAPSGTQYF; CDR3 DNA: TGCGCCAGCAGCTTGGGTCAGGTGGCGCCTTCGGGGACCCAGTACTTC; J gene: TRBJ2-5; V gene: TRBV5-1; CDR3 length: 16; clone size: NA; D gene: NA
CDR3 protein: CASGPGPRETQYF; CDR3 DNA: TGTGCCAGCGGACCGGGACCCCGGGAGACCCAGTACTTC; J gene: TRBJ2-5; V gene: TRBV7-2; CDR3 length: 13; clone size: few; D gene: NA
CDR3 protein: CASSLGAAYGYTF; CDR3 DNA: TGTGCCAGCAGTTTAGGGGCGGCCTATGGCTACACCTTC; J gene: TRBJ1-2; V gene: TRBV28; CDR3 length: 13; clone size: few; D gene: NA
CDR3 protein: CASSSGGTLLQQYF; CDR3 DNA: TGTGCCAGCAGTTCCGGGGGCACACTTCTCCAGCAGTACTTC; J gene: TRBJ2-7; V gene: TRBV28; CDR3 length: 14; clone size: many; D gene: NA
CDR3 protein: CASSLWEREGMETQYF; CDR3 DNA: TGTGCCAGCAGCTTATGGGAGCGGGAGGGAATGGAGACCCAGTACTTC; J gene: TRBJ2-5; V gene: TRBV5-6; CDR3 length: 16; clone size: NA; D gene: TRBD2
CDR3 protein: CSVVPGTVSYNEQFF; CDR3 DNA: TGCAGCGTTGTCCCCGGGACAGTTTCCTACAATGAGCAGTTCTTC; J gene: TRBJ2-1; V gene: TRBV29-1; CDR3 length: 15; clone size: few; D gene: TRBD1
CDR3 protein: CSARPQGGPRYEQYF; CDR3 DNA: TGCAGTGCTAGGCCCCAGGGCGGGCCTAGGTACGAGCAGTACTTC; J gene: TRBJ2-7; V gene: TRBV20-1; CDR3 length: 15; clone size: few; D gene: NA
CDR3 protein: CASSLAFSPRTGTFEKLFF; CDR3 DNA: TGTGCCAGCAGCTTAGCTTTTTCCCCCCGGACAGGGACATTTGAAAAACTGTTTTTT; J gene: TRBJ1-4; V gene: TRBV11-1; CDR3 length: 19; clone size: NA; D gene: TRBD1
CDR3 protein: CASSLASSGDYEQYF; CDR3 DNA: TGTGCCAGCAGCTTAGCGTCGAGCGGTGACTACGAGCAGTACTTC; J gene: TRBJ2-7; V gene: TRBV7-9; CDR3 length: 15; clone size: few; D gene: NA
CDR3 protein: CAISESNEKLFF; CDR3 DNA: TGTGCCATCAGTGAGTCGAACGAAAAACTGTTTTTT; J gene: TRBJ1-4; V gene: TRBV10-3; CDR3 length: 12; clone size: NA; D gene: NA
CDR3 protein: CASSMGTSGRNEQFF; CDR3 DNA: TGTGCCAGCAGTATGGGGACTAGCGGAAGAAATGAGCAGTTCTTC; J gene: TRBJ2-1; V gene: TRBV6-1; CDR3 length: 15; clone size: NA; D gene: TRBD2
CDR3 protein: CASSLASRSTDTQYF; CDR3 DNA: TGTGCCAGCAGCTTAGCGTCGAGGAGCACAGATACGCAGTATTTT; J gene: TRBJ2-3; V gene: TRBV7-2; CDR3 length: 15; clone size: NA; D gene: NA
CDR3 protein: CASSFGPSPDEQFF; CDR3 DNA: TGTGCCAGCAGCTTTGGTCCCTCGCCCGATGAGCAGTTCTTC; J gene: TRBJ2-1; V gene: TRBV7-3; CDR3 length: 14; clone size: few; D gene: NA
CDR3 protein: CAILGEGMYGYTF; CDR3 DNA: TGTGCCATCTTGGGAGAGGGGATGTATGGCTACACCTTC; J gene: TRBJ1-2; V gene: TRBV10-3; CDR3 length: 13; clone size: NA; D gene: NA
CDR3 protein: CASSPPPGTGLWTEAFF; CDR3 DNA: TGTGCCAGCAGTCCCCCACCGGGGACAGGCCTATGGACTGAAGCTTTCTTT; J gene: TRBJ1-1; V gene: TRBV28; CDR3 length: 17; clone size: NA; D gene: TRBD1
CDR3 protein: CASSPGQGWDTQYF; CDR3 DNA: TGTGCCAGCAGCCCGGGACAGGGCTGGGATACGCAGTATTTT; J gene: TRBJ2-3; V gene: TRBV9; CDR3 length: 14; clone size: NA; D gene: TRBD1
CDR3 protein: CASRRAKNTGELFF; CDR3 DNA: TGTGCCAGCAGAAGGGCCAAGAACACCGGGGAGCTGTTTTTT; J gene: TRBJ2-2; V gene: TRBV3-1; CDR3 length: 14; clone size: NA; D gene: NA
CDR3 protein: CASTPSPNQPQHF; CDR3 DNA: TGTGCCAGCACCCCCAGCCCCAATCAGCCCCAGCATTTT; J gene: TRBJ1-5; V gene: TRBV28; CDR3 length: 13; clone size: few; D gene: NA
CDR3 protein: CASGDGQSSYNEQFF; CDR3 DNA: TGTGCCAGCGGAGACGGCCAGAGCTCCTACAATGAGCAGTTCTTC; J gene: TRBJ2-1; V gene: TRBV6-2/TRBV6-3; CDR3 length: 15; clone size: few; D gene: NA
CDR3 protein: CSAGQGENYGYTF; CDR3 DNA: TGCAGTGCTGGACAGGGAGAAAACTATGGCTACACCTTC; J gene: TRBJ1-2; V gene: TRBV20-1; CDR3 length: 13; clone size: many; D gene: TRBD1
CDR3 protein: CASSPSQNGNTIYF; CDR3 DNA: TGTGCCAGCAGCCCTAGCCAAAACGGAAACACCATATATTTT; J gene: TRBJ1-3; V gene: TRBV7-9; CDR3 length: 14; clone size: few; D gene: NA
CDR3 protein: CASSFVAPRQGGYTF; CDR3 DNA: TGTGCCAGCAGCTTCGTCGCTCCCCGACAAGGCGGCTACACCTTC; J gene: TRBJ1-2; V gene: TRBV7-9; CDR3 length: 15; clone size: many; D gene: NA
CDR3 protein: CSAPYSLRGTEAFF; CDR3 DNA: TGCAGTGCTCCTTACTCCCTCAGGGGCACTGAAGCTTTCTTT; J gene: TRBJ1-1; V gene: TRBV20-1; CDR3 length: 14; clone size: NA; D gene: NA
CDR3 protein: CASSPGLAGGDEQFF; CDR3 DNA: TGTGCCAGCTCACCTGGACTAGCGGGGGGCGATGAGCAGTTCTTC; J gene: TRBJ2-1; V gene: TRBV18; CDR3 length: 15; clone size: many; D gene: TRBD2
CDR3 protein: CSASVGEQGSYNEQFF; CDR3 DNA: TGCAGTGCTAGCGTAGGAGAACAGGGGTCCTACAATGAGCAGTTCTTC; J gene: TRBJ2-1; V gene: TRBV20-1; CDR3 length: 16; clone size: NA; D gene: TRBD1
CDR3 protein: CASSERRSGANVLTF; CDR3 DNA: TGTGCCAGCAGTGAAAGGCGTTCTGGGGCCAACGTCCTGACTTTC; J gene: TRBJ2-6; V gene: TRBV2; CDR3 length: 15; clone size: few; D gene: NA
CDR3 protein: CASSYLATDTQYF; CDR3 DNA: TGTGCCAGCAGTTACCTAGCCACAGATACGCAGTATTTT; J gene: TRBJ2-3; V gene: TRBV6-6; CDR3 length: 13; clone size: many; D gene: NA
CDR3 protein: CASSLDSVNYGYTF; CDR3 DNA: TGTGCCAGCAGTTTAGACAGCGTTAACTATGGCTACACCTTC; J gene: TRBJ1-2; V gene: TRBV12-3/TRBV12-4; CDR3 length: 14; clone size: NA; D gene: NA
CDR3 protein: CASSLGGLEKNEQFF; CDR3 DNA: TGTGCCAGCAGCCTGGGGGGACTAGAGAAAAATGAGCAGTTCTTC; J gene: TRBJ2-1; V gene: TRBV6-1; CDR3 length: 15; clone size: many; D gene: TRBD2
CDR3 protein: CASSSENQGPQHF; CDR3 DNA: TGTGCCAGCAGTTCCGAGAACCAGGGGCCCCAGCATTTT; J gene: TRBJ1-5; V gene: TRBV12-3/TRBV12-4; CDR3 length: 13; clone size: few; D gene: NA
CDR3 protein: CASSQDWAGYNEQFF; CDR3 DNA: TGCGCCAGCAGCCAAGACTGGGCGGGATACAATGAGCAGTTCTTC; J gene: TRBJ2-1; V gene: TRBV4-3; CDR3 length: 15; clone size: NA; D gene: NA
CDR3 protein: CASSQDRGGANTGELFF; CDR3 DNA: TGTGCCAGCAGCCAAGATCGCGGGGGAGCGAACACCGGGGAGCTGTTTTTT; J gene: TRBJ2-2; V gene: TRBV3-1; CDR3 length: 17; clone size: NA; D gene: TRBD2
CDR3 protein: CASSQVEAVPGELFF; CDR3 DNA: TGTGCCAGCAGCCAAGTAGAGGCGGTTCCCGGGGAGCTGTTTTTT; J gene: TRBJ2-2; V gene: TRBV4-2; CDR3 length: 15; clone size: few; D gene: NA
CDR3 protein: CSGSPTSGSQETQNF; CDR3 DNA: TGCAGTGGAAGCCCGACTAGCGGGAGCCAAGAGACCCAGAACTTC; J gene: TRBJ2-5; V gene: TRBV20-1; CDR3 length: 15; clone size: NA; D gene: TRBD2
CDR3 protein: CASSQGQPNQPQHF; CDR3 DNA: TGTGCCAGCAGCCAGGGACAGCCCAATCAGCCCCAGCATTTT; J gene: TRBJ1-5; V gene: TRBV12-3/TRBV12-4; CDR3 length: 14; clone size: many; D gene: TRBD1
CDR3 protein: CASSFQGDTDTQYF; CDR3 DNA: TGCGCCAGCAGCTTTCAGGGGGATACAGATACGCAGTATTTT; J gene: TRBJ2-3; V gene: TRBV5-1; CDR3 length: 14; clone size: few; D gene: TRBD1
CDR3 protein: CASSQDMHAPGRLNTGELFF; CDR3 DNA: TGTGCCAGCAGCCAAGATATGCATGCCCCAGGACGTTTGAACACCGGGGAGCTGTTTTTT; J gene: TRBJ2-2; V gene: TRBV4-2; CDR3 length: 20; clone size: NA; D gene: NA
CDR3 protein: CSVVPGGNEQFF; CDR3 DNA: TGCAGCGTTGTGCCCGGGGGCAATGAGCAGTTCTTC; J gene: TRBJ2-1; V gene: TRBV29-1; CDR3 length: 12; clone size: NA; D gene: NA
CDR3 protein: CSAGDRGRANEQFF; CDR3 DNA: TGCAGTGCTGGAGACAGGGGTCGGGCCAATGAGCAGTTCTTC; J gene: TRBJ2-1; V gene: TRBV20-1; CDR3 length: 14; clone size: NA; D gene: TRBD1
CDR3 protein: CASSLNARRSRELFF; CDR3 DNA: TGCGCCAGCAGCTTAAACGCGCGGAGATCAAGGGAGCTGTTTTTT; J gene: TRBJ2-2; V gene: TRBV5-1; CDR3 length: 15; clone size: once; D gene: NA
CDR3 protein: CASSYPLAGYSYNEQFF; CDR3 DNA: TGTGCCAGCAGTTACCCGCTAGCGGGATACTCCTACAATGAGCAGTTCTTC; J gene: TRBJ2-1; V gene: TRBV6-2/TRBV6-3; CDR3 length: 17; clone size: few; D gene: TRBD2
CDR3 protein: CASGLSSYNEQFF; CDR3 DNA: TGCGCCAGCGGTTTGAGCTCCTACAATGAGCAGTTCTTC; J gene: TRBJ2-1; V gene: TRBV10-2; CDR3 length: 13; clone size: NA; D gene: NA
CDR3 protein: CASSLFQGQSGNTIYF; CDR3 DNA: TGTGCCAGCAGCTTATTTCAGGGCCAATCTGGAAACACCATATATTTT; J gene: TRBJ1-3; V gene: TRBV7-9; CDR3 length: 16; clone size: NA; D gene: NA
CDR3 protein: CASYHRGFINEQFF; CDR3 DNA: TGTGCCAGCTACCACAGGGGTTTTATCAATGAGCAGTTCTTC; J gene: TRBJ2-1; V gene: TRBV12-3/TRBV12-4; CDR3 length: 14; clone size: NA; D gene: TRBD1
CDR3 protein: CASSRNSNQPQHF; CDR3 DNA: TGTGCCAGCAGTCGTAATAGCAATCAGCCCCAGCATTTT; J gene: TRBJ1-5; V gene: TRBV12-3/TRBV12-4; CDR3 length: 13; clone size: many; D gene: NA
CDR3 protein: CASSLVRGVSYEQYF; CDR3 DNA: TGTGCCAGCAGCTTAGTCCGGGGGGTTTCCTACGAGCAGTACTTC; J gene: TRBJ2-7; V gene: TRBV11-2; CDR3 length: 15; clone size: few; D gene: TRBD2